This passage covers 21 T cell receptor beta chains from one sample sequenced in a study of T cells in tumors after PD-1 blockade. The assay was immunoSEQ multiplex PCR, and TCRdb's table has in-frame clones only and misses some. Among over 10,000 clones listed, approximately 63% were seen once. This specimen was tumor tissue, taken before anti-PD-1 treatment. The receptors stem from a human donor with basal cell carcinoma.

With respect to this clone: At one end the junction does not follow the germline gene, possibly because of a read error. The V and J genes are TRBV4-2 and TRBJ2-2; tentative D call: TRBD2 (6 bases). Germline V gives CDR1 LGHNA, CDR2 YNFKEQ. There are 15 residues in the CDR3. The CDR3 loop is CARSHAGAGGGELFF. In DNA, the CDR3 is TGTGCCCGCAGCCACGCCGGGGCCGGGGGCGGGGAGCTGTTTTTT.

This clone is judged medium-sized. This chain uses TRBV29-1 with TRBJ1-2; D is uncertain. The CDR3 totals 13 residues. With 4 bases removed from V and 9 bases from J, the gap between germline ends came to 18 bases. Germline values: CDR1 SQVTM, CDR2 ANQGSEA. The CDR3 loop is CSVVTGYLSSYTF. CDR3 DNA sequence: TGCAGCGTTGTGACGGGTTACCTAAGCAGCTACACCTTC.

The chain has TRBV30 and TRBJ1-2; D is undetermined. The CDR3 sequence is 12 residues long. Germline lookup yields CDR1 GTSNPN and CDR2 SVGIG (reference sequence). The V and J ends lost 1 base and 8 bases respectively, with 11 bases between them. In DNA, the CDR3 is TGTGCCTGGAGTGAAAGGTGGAGAGGCTACACCTTC. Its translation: CAWSERWRGYTF.

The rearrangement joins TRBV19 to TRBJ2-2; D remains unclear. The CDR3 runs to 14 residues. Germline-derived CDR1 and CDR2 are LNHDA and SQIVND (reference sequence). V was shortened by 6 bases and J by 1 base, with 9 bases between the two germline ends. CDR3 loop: CASSTIGNTGELFF. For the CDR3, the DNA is TGTGCCAGTAGCACCATAGGGAACACCGGGGAGCTGTTTTTT.

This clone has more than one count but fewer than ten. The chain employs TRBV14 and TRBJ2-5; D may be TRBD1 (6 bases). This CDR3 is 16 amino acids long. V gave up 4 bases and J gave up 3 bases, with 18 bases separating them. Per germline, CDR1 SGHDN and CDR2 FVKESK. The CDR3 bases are TGTGCCAGCAGCCTTTATACCGGGACAAAAAAAGAGACCCAGTACTTC. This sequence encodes CASSLYTGTKKETQYF.

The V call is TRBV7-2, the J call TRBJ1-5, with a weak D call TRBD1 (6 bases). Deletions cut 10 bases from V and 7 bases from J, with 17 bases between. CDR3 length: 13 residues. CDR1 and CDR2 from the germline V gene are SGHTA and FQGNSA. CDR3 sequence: CAKPLGRGQPQHF. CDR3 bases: TGTGCCAAACCGCTCGGCAGGGGACAGCCCCAGCATTTT.

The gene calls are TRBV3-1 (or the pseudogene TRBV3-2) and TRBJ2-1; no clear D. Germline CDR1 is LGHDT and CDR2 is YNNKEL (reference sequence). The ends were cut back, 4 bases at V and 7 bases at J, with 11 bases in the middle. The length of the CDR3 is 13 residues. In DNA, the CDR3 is TGTGCCAGCAGCCCATGGACGCTTAATGAGCAGTTCTTC. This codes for CASSPWTLNEQFF.

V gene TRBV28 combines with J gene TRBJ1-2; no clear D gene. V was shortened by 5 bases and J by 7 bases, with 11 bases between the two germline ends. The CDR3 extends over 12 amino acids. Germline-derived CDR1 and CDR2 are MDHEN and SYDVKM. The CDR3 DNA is TGTGCCAGCAGTCCTCGGGCCAGTGGCTACACCTTC. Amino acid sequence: CASSPRASGYTF.

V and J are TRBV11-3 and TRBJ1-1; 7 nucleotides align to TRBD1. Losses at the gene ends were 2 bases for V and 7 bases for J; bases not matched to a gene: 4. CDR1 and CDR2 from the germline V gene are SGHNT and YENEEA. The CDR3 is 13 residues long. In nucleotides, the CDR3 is TGTGCCAGCAGCTTAATAGGGGGCGGTGAAGCTTTCTTT. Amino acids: CASSLIGGGEAFF.

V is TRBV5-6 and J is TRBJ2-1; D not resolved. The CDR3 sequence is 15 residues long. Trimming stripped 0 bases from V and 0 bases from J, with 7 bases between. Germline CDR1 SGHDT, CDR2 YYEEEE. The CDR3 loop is CASSLEVGSYNEQFF. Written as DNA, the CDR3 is TGTGCCAGCAGCTTGGAAGTAGGCTCCTACAATGAGCAGTTCTTC.

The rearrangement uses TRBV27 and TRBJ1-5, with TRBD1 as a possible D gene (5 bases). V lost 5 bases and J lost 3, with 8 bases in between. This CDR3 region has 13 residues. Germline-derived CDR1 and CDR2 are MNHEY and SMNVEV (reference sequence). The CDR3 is CASSQGANQPQHF. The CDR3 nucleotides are TGTGCCAGCAGTCAAGGGGCCAATCAGCCCCAGCATTTT.

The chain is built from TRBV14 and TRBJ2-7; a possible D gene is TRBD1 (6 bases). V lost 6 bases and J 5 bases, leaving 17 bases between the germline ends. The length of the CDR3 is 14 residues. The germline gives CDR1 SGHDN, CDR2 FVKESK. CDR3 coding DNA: TGTGCCAGCAGTCCCTTCCGGACAGACGACGAGCAGTACTTC. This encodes CASSPFRTDDEQYF. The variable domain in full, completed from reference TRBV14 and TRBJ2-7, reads EAGVTQFPSHSVIEKGQTVTLRCDPISGHDNLYWYRRVMGKEIKFLLHFVKESKQDESGMPNNRFLAERTGGTYSTLKVQPAELEDSGVYFCASSPFRTDDEQYFGPGTRLTVT.

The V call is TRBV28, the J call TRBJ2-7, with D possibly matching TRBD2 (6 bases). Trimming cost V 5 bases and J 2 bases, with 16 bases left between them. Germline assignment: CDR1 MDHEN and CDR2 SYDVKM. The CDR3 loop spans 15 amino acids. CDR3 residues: CASSPGGPLTYEQYF. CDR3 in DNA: TGTGCCAGCAGTCCCGGAGGGCCACTAACCTACGAGCAGTACTTC.

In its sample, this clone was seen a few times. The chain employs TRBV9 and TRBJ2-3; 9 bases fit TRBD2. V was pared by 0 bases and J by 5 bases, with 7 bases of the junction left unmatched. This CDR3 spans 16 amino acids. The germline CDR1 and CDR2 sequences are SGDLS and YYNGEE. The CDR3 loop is CASSVATGGGGDTQYF. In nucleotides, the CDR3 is TGTGCCAGCAGCGTAGCTACGGGCGGGGGGGGAGATACGCAGTATTTT.

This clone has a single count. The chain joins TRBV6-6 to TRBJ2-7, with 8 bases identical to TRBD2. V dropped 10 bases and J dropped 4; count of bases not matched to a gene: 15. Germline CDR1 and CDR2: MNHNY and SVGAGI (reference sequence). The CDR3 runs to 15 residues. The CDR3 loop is CAISLEAGGGYEQYF. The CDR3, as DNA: TGTGCCATTTCCCTTGAGGCGGGAGGAGGGTACGAGCAGTACTTC.

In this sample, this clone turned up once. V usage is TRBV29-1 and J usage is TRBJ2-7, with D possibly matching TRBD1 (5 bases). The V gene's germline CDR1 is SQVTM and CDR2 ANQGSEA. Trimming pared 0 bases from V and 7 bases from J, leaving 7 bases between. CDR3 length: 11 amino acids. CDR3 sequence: CSVEEGHEQYF. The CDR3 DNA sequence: TGCAGCGTTGAAGAGGGGCATGAGCAGTACTTC.

CDR3 DNA: TGTGCCAGCAGCCCTACTCGGACTAGCGGGGGGGCAAATCGCAAGTTCTTC. Translating it yields CASSPTRTSGGANRKFF. The chain combines TRBV3-1 (or the pseudogene TRBV3-2) with TRBJ2-1; 15 nucleotides line up with TRBD2. From germline, CDR1 is LGHDT and CDR2 YNNKEL (reference sequence). The CDR3 totals 17 residues. V dropped 4 bases and J dropped 14; count of bases not matched to a gene: 15.

CDR3 DNA: TGCGCCAGCAGCTTGAGATACGGCGGGAGCACCAATGAGCAGTTCTTC. It encodes CASSLRYGGSTNEQFF. V and J are TRBV5-1 and TRBJ2-1; TRBD2 agrees at 7 bases. With 1 base clipped from V and 6 bases from J, the junction kept 10 bases outside the gene matches. Germline V gives CDR1 SGHRS, CDR2 YFSETQ. The CDR3 covers 16 residues.

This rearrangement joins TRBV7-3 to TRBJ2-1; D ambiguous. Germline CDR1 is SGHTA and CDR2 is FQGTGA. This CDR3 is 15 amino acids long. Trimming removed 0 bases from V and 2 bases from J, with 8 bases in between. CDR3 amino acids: CASSLTPGAYNEQFF. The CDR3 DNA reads TGTGCCAGCAGCTTAACCCCCGGCGCCTACAATGAGCAGTTCTTC.

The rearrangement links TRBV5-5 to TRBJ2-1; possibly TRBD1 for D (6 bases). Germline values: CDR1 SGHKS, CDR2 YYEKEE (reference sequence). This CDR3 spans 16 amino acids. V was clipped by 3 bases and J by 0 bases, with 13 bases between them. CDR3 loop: CASSSTGYPSYNEQFF. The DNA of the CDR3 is TGTGCCAGCAGCTCGACAGGCTACCCCTCCTACAATGAGCAGTTCTTC.

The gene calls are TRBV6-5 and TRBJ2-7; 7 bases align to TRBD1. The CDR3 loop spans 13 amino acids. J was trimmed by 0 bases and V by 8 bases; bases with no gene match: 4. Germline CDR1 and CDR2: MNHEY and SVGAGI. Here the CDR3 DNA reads TGTGCCAGCGGGGGACAGAGCTCCTACGAGCAGTACTTC. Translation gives CASGGQSSYEQYF.